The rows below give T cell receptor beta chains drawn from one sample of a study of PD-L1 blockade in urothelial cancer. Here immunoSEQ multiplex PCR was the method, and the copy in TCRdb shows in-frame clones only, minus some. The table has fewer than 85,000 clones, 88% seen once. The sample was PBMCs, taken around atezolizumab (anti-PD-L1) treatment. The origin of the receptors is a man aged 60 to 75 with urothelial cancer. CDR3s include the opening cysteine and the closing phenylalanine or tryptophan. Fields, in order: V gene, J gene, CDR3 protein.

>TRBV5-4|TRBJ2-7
CASSFYTIGVEQYF
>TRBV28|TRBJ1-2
CASSLSLYGYTF
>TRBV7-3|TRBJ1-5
CASSSLTGGPQHF
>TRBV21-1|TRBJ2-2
CASRLDTGELFF
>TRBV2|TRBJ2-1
CASRGDRVYNEQFF
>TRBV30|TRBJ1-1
CAWALLYEAFF
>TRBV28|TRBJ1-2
CASSSGDGYGYTF
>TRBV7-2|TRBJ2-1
CASSSFDRGLHNEQFF
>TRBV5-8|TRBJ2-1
CASSLGLAGGRWSEQFF
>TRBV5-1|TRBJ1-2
CASSLGQRDFYGYTF